This entry is about one T cell receptor (beta chain). TCRdb used MiXCR to reprocess the 5' RACE reads, holding one entry per CDR3 protein. Of about 470,000 distinct CDR3 sequences listed, roughly 18% are singletons. These data originate in a study of T-cell memory formation after mild COVID-19. The CDR3 is 14 residues long. The V gene end was trimmed by 4 bases and the J gene end by 4 bases; junction bases not matched to a gene: 5. Germline V gene sequence: CDR1 SGHVS, CDR2 FQNEAQ. V gene TRBV7-8 combines with J gene TRBJ1-1; 8 positions match TRBD1. The clonotype was recovered from an adult woman who had mild COVID-19 (a few samples of this study predate the infection). Cell type and time point are not known. Sequenced input: PBMCs or a T cell subset sorted from them (not recorded which). The CDR3 region is CASSSLQGVTEAFF. The CDR3, as DNA: TGTGCCAGCAGCTCGTTACAGGGGGTCACTGAAGCTTTCTTT.